These 4 T cell receptor beta chains came from one sample sequenced in a study of T cells in tumors after PD-1 blockade. TCRdb keeps only in-frame clones here, not all; method: immunoSEQ multiplex PCR. The table shows about 63,000 clones, with approximately 74% occurring only once. Sequencing was performed on PBMCs, taken after anti-PD-1 treatment. The receptors shown here come from a human donor with basal cell carcinoma.

This clone was seen just once. The CDR3 spells CASSQESGDGYEQYF. The CDR3 nucleotides are TGCGCCAGCAGCCAAGAATCGGGGGATGGCTACGAGCAGTACTTC. The chain carries TRBV4-1 and TRBJ2-7; tentative D call: TRBD2 (6 bases). Trimming stripped 0 bases from V and 3 bases from J, with 12 bases between. The V gene's germline CDR1 is MGHRA and CDR2 YSYEKL. The CDR3 length is 15 residues.

V is TRBV6-5 and J is TRBJ1-5, with D perhaps matching TRBD1 (6 bases). The germline V gene encodes CDR1 MNHEY and CDR2 SVGAGI. There are 13 residues in the CDR3. V lost 7 bases, J lost 4 bases, and 11 bases lay in between. The CDR3, as DNA: TGTGCCAGCAAAGGGGGGGGAAATCAGCCCCAGCATTTT. Translated: CASKGGGNQPQHF.

The chain employs TRBV6-6 and TRBJ1-4; the D is unclear. CDR3 length: 15 residues. Trimming took off 9 bases at V and 4 bases at J, with 18 bases between the two ends. CDR1 and CDR2 (germline): MNHNY, SVGAGI (reference sequence). The CDR3 loop reads CASSNVGRGNEKLFF. The CDR3 nucleotides are TGTGCCAGTTCGAACGTAGGACGCGGTAATGAAAAACTGTTTTTT.

The gene calls are TRBV10-3 and TRBJ1-3; weak D call: TRBD1 (5 bases). V dropped 6 bases and J dropped 0 bases, with 9 bases sitting between them. The germline V gene has CDR1 ENHRY and CDR2 SYGVKD. CDR3 length equals 14 residues. CDR3 sequence reads: CAISRDLSGNTIYF. The CDR3 bases are TGTGCCATCAGCAGGGACCTCTCTGGAAACACCATATATTTT.